This T cell receptor (beta chain) derives from a study of beta chain features in type 1 diabetes. Study-level background: Patients looked much like healthy donors when it came to age, gender and cell yields.

Findings and caveats of the study: Among patients with Type 1 diabetes, TCRB CDR3s were moderately but significantly shorter in every one of the four CD4+ subsets. For patients, the naive, central memory and Treg TCRB repertoires appeared more alike than for healthy donors.

In regard to this clone: No antigen is known for it.

Sequenced material consisted of expressed TCRB transcripts (all of the isolated RNA was reverse transcribed). Profiled with immunoSEQ multiplex PCR; TCRdb holds only in-frame clones, not every one. The sample has around 340,000 clones, over 7% seen once; the top ten hold 1%. CD45RO/CCR7/CD25/CD127/CD95/CD27 staining was used to isolate CD4+ naive, central memory, regulatory and stem cell-like memory cells by sorting. Purity above 95% was achieved in all sorted populations. The TCR was taken from a man aged 25-40 years with type 1 diabetes. The sample comprised central memory CD4+ T cells from blood.

This CDR3 reads CASSPRTSPGDAEQYF. In DNA form, the CDR3 reads TGTGCCAGCAGTCCACGGACATCCCCGGGGGACGCCGAGCAGTACTTC. The V call is TRBV27, the J call TRBJ2-7; D is perhaps TRBD2 (6 bases). This CDR3 contains 16 residues. V lost 5 bases to trimming and J lost 6 bases, with 23 bases between them. CDR1 is MNHEY and CDR2 is SMNVEV in the germline V gene (reference sequence).